This TCR beta chain was recorded in a study of blood T cells in healthy people across ages. Overall study findings and caveats: TCR beta diversity per million T cells fell roughly linearly with age. In the absence of known donor CMV status, changes in expanded clonotypes were possibly confounded.

This clonotype is a singleton in its sample. Its antigen remains unknown. V shed 2 bases and J shed 1 base, with 10 bases lying between them. CDR3 length equals 15 residues. Germline-derived CDR1 and CDR2 are SGHTA and FQGNSA. Sample-barcoded 5' priming and a J-beta primer mix drove a second PCR of about 6 to 11 cycles. TCRdb analysed the 5' RACE reads with MiXCR anew, one entry per CDR3 protein. This sample has hundreds of thousands of distinct CDR3 sequences, with approximately 53% found just once. Those donating, healthy Caucasian individuals from Russia, were aged roughly 6 to 90. This chain uses TRBV7-2 with TRBJ2-3; D ambiguous. Specimen: blood. This TCR came from a man between 40 and 49 years old in good health. CDR3 DNA sequence: TGTGCCAGCAGCTTACAAGCGAAGGGCACAGATACGCAGTATTTT. This codes for CASSLQAKGTDTQYF.